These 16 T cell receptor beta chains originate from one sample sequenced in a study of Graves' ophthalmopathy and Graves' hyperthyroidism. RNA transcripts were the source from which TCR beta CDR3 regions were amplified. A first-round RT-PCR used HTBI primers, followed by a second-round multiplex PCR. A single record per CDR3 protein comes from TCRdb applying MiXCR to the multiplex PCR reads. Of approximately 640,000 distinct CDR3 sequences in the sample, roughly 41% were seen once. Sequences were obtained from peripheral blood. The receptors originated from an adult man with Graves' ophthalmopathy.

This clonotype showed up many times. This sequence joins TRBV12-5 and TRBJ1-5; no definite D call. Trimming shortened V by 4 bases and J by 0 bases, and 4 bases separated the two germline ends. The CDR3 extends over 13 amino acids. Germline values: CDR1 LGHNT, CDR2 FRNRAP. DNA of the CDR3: TGTGCTAGTGGTTCCAATAGCAATCAGCCCCAGCATTTT. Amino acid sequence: CASGSNSNQPQHF.

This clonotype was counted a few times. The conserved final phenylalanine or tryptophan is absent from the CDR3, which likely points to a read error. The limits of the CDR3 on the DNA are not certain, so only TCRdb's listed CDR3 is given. This CDR3 reads CASSSPGQ. This chain links TRBV7-9 with TRBJ2-7; the D call in the table, TRBD1, was not verified against the DNA. The germline V gene has CDR1 SEHNR and CDR2 FQNEAQ (reference sequence). The CDR3 adds up to 8 amino acids, both ends counted.

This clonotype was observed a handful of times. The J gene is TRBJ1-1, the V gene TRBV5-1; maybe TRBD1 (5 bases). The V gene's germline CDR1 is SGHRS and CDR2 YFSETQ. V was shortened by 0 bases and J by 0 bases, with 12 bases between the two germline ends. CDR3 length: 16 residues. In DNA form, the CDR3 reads TGCGCCAGCAGCTTGGCCTACCGGGGCATGAACACTGAAGCTTTCTTT. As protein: CASSLAYRGMNTEAFF.

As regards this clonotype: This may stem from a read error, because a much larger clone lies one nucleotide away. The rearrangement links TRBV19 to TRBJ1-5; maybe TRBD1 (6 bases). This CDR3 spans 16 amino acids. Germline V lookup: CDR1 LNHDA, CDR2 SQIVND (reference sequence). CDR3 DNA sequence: TGTGCCAGTAGTGGGGGCGGGAGCAATAGCAATCGGCCCCAGCATTTT. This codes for CASSGGGSNSNRPQHF.

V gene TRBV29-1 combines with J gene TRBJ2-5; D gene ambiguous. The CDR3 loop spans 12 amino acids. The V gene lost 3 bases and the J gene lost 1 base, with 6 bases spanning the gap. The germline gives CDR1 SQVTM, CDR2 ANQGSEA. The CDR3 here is CSVDRFQETQYF. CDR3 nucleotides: TGCAGCGTTGATAGGTTCCAAGAGACCCAGTACTTC.

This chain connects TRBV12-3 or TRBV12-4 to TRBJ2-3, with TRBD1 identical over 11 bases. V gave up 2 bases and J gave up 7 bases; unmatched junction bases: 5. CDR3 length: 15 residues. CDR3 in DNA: TGTGCCAGCAGTTTAAAGGGGACAGGGGGGAATACGCAGTATTTT. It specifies CASSLKGTGGNTQYF.

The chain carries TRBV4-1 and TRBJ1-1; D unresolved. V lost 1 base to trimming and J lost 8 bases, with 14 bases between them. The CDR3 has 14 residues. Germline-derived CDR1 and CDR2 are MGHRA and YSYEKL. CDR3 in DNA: TGCGCCAGCAGCCAAGTCTCCGGGCCAGCCGAAGCTTTCTTT. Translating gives CASSQVSGPAEAFF.

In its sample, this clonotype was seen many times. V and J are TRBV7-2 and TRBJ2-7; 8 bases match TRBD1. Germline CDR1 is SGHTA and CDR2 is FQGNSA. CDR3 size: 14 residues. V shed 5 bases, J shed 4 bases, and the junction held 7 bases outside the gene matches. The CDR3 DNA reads TGTGCCAGCAGCCGACCGGGACAGGAGTACGAGCAGTACTTC. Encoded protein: CASSRPGQEYEQYF.

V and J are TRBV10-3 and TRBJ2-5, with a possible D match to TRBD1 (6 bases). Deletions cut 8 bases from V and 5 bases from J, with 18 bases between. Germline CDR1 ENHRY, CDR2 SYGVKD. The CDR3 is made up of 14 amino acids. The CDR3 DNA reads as TGTGCCATCGGGGGCGGACTGGGTCGGGAGACCCAGTACTTC. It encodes CAIGGGLGRETQYF.

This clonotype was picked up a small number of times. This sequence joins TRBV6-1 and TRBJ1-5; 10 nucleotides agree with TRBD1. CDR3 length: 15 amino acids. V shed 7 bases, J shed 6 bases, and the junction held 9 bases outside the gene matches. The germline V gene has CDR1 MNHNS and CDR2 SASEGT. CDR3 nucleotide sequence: TGTGCCAGCATAACCGGGACAGGGGTTACTCAGCCCCAGCATTTT. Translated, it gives CASITGTGVTQPQHF.

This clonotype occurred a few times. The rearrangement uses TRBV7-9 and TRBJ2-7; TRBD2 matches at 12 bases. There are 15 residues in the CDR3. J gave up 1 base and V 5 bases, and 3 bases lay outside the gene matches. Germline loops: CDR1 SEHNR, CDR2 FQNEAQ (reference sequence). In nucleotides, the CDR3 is TGTGCCAGCAGCGCCACTAGCGGGGGGTCCTACGAGCAGTACTTC. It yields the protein CASSATSGGSYEQYF.

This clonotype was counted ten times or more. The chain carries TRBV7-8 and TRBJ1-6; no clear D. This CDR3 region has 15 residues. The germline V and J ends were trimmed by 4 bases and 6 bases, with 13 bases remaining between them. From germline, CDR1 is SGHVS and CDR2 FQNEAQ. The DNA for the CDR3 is TGTGCCAGCAGCTCCGACCCGGGGATTAATTCACCCCTCCACTTT. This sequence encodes CASSSDPGINSPLHF.

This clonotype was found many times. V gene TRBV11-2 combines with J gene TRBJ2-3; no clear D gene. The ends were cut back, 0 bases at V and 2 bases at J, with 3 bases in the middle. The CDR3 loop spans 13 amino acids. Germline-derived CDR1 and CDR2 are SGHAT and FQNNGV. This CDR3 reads CASSLESTDTQYF. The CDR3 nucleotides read TGTGCCAGCAGCTTAGAATCCACAGATACGCAGTATTTT.

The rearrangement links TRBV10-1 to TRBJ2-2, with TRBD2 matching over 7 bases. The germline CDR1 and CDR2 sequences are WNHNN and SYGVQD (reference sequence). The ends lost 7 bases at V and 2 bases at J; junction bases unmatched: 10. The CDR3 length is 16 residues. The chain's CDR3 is CASIPGGLLNTGELFF. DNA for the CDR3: TGCGCCAGCATCCCGGGAGGTCTCCTTAACACCGGGGAGCTGTTTTTT.

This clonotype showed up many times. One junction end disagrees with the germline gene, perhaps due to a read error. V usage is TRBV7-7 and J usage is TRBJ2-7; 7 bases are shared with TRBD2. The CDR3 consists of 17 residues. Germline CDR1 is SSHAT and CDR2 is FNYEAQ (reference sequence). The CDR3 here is CASSHPGGTPGFYEQYF. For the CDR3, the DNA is TGTGCTAGCAGCCACCCCGGGGGGACCCCAGGGTTCTACGAGCAGTACTTC. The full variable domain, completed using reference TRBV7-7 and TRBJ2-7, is GAGVSQSPRYKVTKRGQDVTLRCDPISSHATLYWYQQALGQGPEFLTYFNYEAQPDKSGLPSDRFSAERPEGSISTLTIQRTEQRDSAMYRCASSHPGGTPGFYEQYFGPGTRLTVT.

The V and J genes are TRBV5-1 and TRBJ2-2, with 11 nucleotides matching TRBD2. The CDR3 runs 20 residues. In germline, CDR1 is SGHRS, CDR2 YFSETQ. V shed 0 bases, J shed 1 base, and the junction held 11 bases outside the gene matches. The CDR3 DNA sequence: TGCGCCAGCAGCTTGGCTCCCCTAGCGGGGGGTCCGATGAACACCGGGGAGCTGTTTTTT. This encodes CASSLAPLAGGPMNTGELFF.